A selection of T cell receptor beta chains follows, all from one sample in a study of T-cell reconstitution after alpha-beta-depleted transplantation in children. One entry per CDR3 protein results from TCRdb running MiXCR on the PCR reads. Of hundreds of thousands of distinct CDR3 sequences detected, around 9.2% appear once; the ten largest clones hold approximately 40%. This specimen was PBMCs, mostly from graft donor cells, taken 360 days after TCRalphabeta/CD19-depleted stem cell transplant. Receptor source: a male patient aged 2-15 years who had a stem cell transplant for acute myeloid leukemia, so the T cells may come from the graft donor. Each CDR3 is given with its conserved first and last residue. D genes are given only for firm matches. Clone size is given for some rows only: seen once, a few or many times, or a class if the clone is expanded.

j_gene,d_gene,v_gene,abundance,CDR3nt,CDR3aa
TRBJ2-5,TRBD2,TRBV12-3/TRBV12-4,NA,TGTGCCAGCAGCTCCGGGACTAGCGGGATTGGAGAGACCCAGTACTTC,CASSSGTSGIGETQYF
TRBJ1-4,NA,TRBV12-3/TRBV12-4,NA,TGTGCCAGCAGTTTCGGCCCCCCTGAAAAACTGTTTTTT,CASSFGPPEKLFF
TRBJ1-2,NA,TRBV4-1,few,TGCGCCAGCAGCCTCCTCCTCGGGACCCAGTTACGGGGCTACACCTTC,CASSLLLGTQLRGYTF
TRBJ1-2,NA,TRBV7-2,many,TGTGCCAGCAGCCCAAACAGGGTCGGCTATGGCTACACCTTC,CASSPNRVGYGYTF
TRBJ1-6,TRBD1,TRBV25-1,NA,TGTGCCAGCAGACCAGACAGGGGGCGGTCACCCCTCCACTTT,CASRPDRGRSPLHF
TRBJ2-1,TRBD2,TRBV20-1,many,TGCAGTGCTAGCGGACTAGCGGGAGGTTTTGAGCAGTTCTTC,CSASGLAGGFEQFF
TRBJ1-2,NA,TRBV6-2/TRBV6-3,many,TGTGCCAGCAGTAACCAGGGAGTTGTGTATGGCTACACCTTC,CASSNQGVVYGYTF
TRBJ1-2,NA,TRBV9,many,TGTGCCAGCAGCGTAGGACGAGGGTATGGCTACACCTTC,CASSVGRGYGYTF
TRBJ2-7,TRBD2,TRBV20-1,few,TGCAGTGCTAGCCCGACTAGCGGTCTCTACGAGCAGTACTTC,CSASPTSGLYEQYF
TRBJ1-3,NA,TRBV12-3/TRBV12-4,many,TGTGCCAGCAGTGGACGACAGCTTTCTGGAAACACCATATATTTT,CASSGRQLSGNTIYF
TRBJ1-2,TRBD1,TRBV29-1,few,TGCAGTGCGGGACAGTGGCTCTATGGCTACACCTTC,CSAGQWLYGYTF
TRBJ2-3,NA,TRBV5-1,many,TGCGCCAGCAGCATGTCGGACATCGGTACGCAGTATTTT,CASSMSDIGTQYF
TRBJ2-7,NA,TRBV5-4,NA,TGTGCCAGCAGCAGACCGGGAACCGCTACAGCCTACGAGCAGTACTTC,CASSRPGTATAYEQYF
TRBJ1-1,NA,TRBV12-3/TRBV12-4,NA,TGTGCCAGCAGATATATCCGCCGGAAGAACACTGAAGCTTTCTTT,CASRYIRRKNTEAFF
TRBJ2-1,TRBD2,TRBV9,many,TGTGCCAGCAGCCTAGCGGGAGGGCCGAATGAGCAGTTCTTC,CASSLAGGPNEQFF
TRBJ2-1,TRBD1,TRBV7-8,NA,TGTGCCAGCAGCTTAGGGGGGACAGGGGGAGGAAATGAGCAGTTCTTC,CASSLGGTGGGNEQFF
TRBJ2-7,NA,TRBV20-1,many,TGCAGTGCTACTTCCGGGTCTGGAGGCGAGCAGTACTTC,CSATSGSGGEQYF
TRBJ2-3,NA,TRBV6-5,NA,TGTGCCAGCAGTTCCCTGGGGTCGGATACGCAGTATTTT,CASSSLGSDTQYF
TRBJ2-7,TRBD2,TRBV6-5,NA,TGTGCCAGCAGTTACTCGGGCAGCGGGAGGACTCTTTACGAGCAGTACTTC,CASSYSGSGRTLYEQYF
TRBJ2-1,TRBD2,TRBV5-1,few,TGCGCCAGCAGCTTGGCTGCGGGAGGGCCTAACAATGAGCAGTTCTTC,CASSLAAGGPNNEQFF
TRBJ2-4,TRBD1,TRBV19,NA,TGTGCCAGTGACAGCAGGGGACAGCAGTACTTC,CASDSRGQQYF
TRBJ2-4,NA,TRBV7-9,few,TGTGCCAGCAGCTTATCGGGGACTTTAGGCAAAAACATTCAGTACTTC,CASSLSGTLGKNIQYF
TRBJ1-1,NA,TRBV20-1,NA,TGCAGTGCCCTAGGGGCGGGTCTCAACACTGAAGCTTTCTTT,CSALGAGLNTEAFF
TRBJ2-5,NA,TRBV20-1,many,TGCAGTGCTCCCACTCCGTACCAAGAGACCCAGTACTTC,CSAPTPYQETQYF
TRBJ2-3,NA,TRBV7-2,NA,TGTGCCAGCAGCTTATTTGGTCCTAGCACAGATACGCAGTATTTT,CASSLFGPSTDTQYF
TRBJ1-1,NA,TRBV18,NA,TGTGCCAGCTCACCACAGGGGAGCACTGAAGCTTTCTTT,CASSPQGSTEAFF
TRBJ2-1,TRBD2,TRBV18,few,TGTGCCAGCTCACCGTTAGGACTAGAGTACAATGAGCAGTTCTTC,CASSPLGLEYNEQFF
TRBJ2-2,TRBD2,TRBV5-1,NA,TGCGCCAGCAGCTTGGTCCCACTAGCGCGGACCGGGGAGCTGTTTTTT,CASSLVPLARTGELFF
TRBJ1-1,TRBD1,TRBV29-1,NA,TGCAGCCCCTGGGGTGAAACGGGACAGGGGGCCTTAATTTACACTGAAGCTTTCTTT,CSPWGETGQGALIYTEAFF
TRBJ2-3,TRBD2,TRBV12-3/TRBV12-4,many,TGTGCCAGCAGTGGTCCTAGCGGGGGCCTGGTGAGTACGCAGTATTTT,CASSGPSGGLVSTQYF
TRBJ2-1,NA,TRBV5-1,few,TGCGCCAGCAGCTTGGTGGGGGGGGCCACTTACAATGAGCAGTTCTTC,CASSLVGGATYNEQFF
TRBJ2-1,TRBD2,TRBV5-1,many,TGCGCCAGCAGCTTGGGGCCGGGACTAGCATATTACAATGAGCAGTTCTTC,CASSLGPGLAYYNEQFF
TRBJ2-1,TRBD2,TRBV7-3,few,TGTGCCAGCAGCTTTCAACCGTTGCTAGCGGGAGGGGGTGAGCAGTTCTTC,CASSFQPLLAGGGEQFF
TRBJ2-2,NA,TRBV12-3/TRBV12-4,many,TGTGCCAGCAAGCCGTCCGGGGCCGGGGAGCTGTTTTTT,CASKPSGAGELFF
TRBJ2-1,TRBD2,TRBV27,many,TGTGCCAGCAGTTCACCGGGACTAGCGGGACCCCCGAAGTTCTTC,CASSSPGLAGPPKFF